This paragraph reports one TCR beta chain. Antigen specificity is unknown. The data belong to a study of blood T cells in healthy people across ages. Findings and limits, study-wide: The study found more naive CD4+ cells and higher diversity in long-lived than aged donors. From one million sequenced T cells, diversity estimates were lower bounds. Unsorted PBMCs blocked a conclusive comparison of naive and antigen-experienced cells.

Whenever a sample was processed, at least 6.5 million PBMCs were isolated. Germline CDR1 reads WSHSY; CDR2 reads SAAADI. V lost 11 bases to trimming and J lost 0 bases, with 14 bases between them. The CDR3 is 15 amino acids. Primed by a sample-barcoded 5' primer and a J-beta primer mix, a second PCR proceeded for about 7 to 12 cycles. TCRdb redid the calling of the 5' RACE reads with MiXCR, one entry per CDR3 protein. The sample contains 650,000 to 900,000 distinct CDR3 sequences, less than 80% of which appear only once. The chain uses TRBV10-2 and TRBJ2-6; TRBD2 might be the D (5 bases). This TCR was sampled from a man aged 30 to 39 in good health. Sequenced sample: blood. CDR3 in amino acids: CAAAPSLSGANVLTF. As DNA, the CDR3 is TGCGCCGCAGCCCCTAGCCTCTCTGGGGCCAACGTCCTGACTTTC.